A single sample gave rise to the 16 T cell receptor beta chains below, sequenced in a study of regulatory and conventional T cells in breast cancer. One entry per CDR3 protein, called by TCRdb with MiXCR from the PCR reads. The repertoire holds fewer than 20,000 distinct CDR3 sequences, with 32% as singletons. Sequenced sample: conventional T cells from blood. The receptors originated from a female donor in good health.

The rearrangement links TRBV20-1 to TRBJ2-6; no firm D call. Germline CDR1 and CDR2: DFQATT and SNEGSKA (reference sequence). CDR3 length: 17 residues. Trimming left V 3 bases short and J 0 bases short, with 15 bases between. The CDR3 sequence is CSASRGLPSSGANVLTF. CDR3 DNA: TGCAGTGCTAGTCGAGGCCTCCCAAGCTCTGGGGCCAACGTCCTGACTTTC.

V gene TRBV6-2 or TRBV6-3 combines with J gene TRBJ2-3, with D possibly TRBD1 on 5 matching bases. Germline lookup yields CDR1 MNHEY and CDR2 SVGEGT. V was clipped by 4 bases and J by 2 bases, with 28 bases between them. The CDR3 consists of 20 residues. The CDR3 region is CASSSARMGQGPVLTDTQYF. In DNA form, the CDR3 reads TGTGCCAGCAGTTCCGCGCGAATGGGGCAGGGCCCCGTCCTCACAGATACGCAGTATTTT.

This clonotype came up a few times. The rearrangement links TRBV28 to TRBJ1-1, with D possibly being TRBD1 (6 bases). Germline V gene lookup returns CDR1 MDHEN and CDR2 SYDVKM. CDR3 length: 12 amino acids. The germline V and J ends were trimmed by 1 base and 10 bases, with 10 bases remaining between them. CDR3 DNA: TGTGCCAGCAGTTTATCCCGACAGGCAGCTTTCTTT. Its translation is CASSLSRQAAFF.

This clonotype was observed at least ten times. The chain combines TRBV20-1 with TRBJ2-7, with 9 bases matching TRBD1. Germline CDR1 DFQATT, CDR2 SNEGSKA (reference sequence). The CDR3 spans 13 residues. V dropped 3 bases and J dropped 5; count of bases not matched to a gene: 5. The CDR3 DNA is TGCAGTGCTAGGCGGGACAGGGCGAACGAGCAGTACTTC. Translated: CSARRDRANEQYF.

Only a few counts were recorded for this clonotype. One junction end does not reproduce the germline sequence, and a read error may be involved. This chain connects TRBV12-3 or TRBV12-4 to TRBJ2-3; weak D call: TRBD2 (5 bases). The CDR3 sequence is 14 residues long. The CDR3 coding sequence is TGTGCCAGCACTTTAGAAGCGGACACAGATACGCAGTATTTT. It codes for CASTLEADTDTQYF.

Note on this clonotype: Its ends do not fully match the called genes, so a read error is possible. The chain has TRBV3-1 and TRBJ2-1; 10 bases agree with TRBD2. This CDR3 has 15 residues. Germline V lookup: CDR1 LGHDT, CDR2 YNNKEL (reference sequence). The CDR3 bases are TGTGCCAGCAGCCAAGATGGGGCTAGCGGGGGTACGCCGGCGTTC. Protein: CASSQDGASGGTPAF.

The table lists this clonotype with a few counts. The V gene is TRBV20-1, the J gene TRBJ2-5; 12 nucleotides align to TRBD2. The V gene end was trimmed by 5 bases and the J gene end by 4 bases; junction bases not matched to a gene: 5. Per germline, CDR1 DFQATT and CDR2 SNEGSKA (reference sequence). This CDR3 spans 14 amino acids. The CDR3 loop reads CSAAWTSGVETQYF. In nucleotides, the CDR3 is TGCAGTGCTGCCTGGACTAGCGGGGTAGAGACCCAGTACTTC.

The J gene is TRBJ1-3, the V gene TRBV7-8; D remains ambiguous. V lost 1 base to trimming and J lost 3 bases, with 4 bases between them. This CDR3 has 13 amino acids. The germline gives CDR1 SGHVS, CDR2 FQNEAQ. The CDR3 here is CASSLGRGNTIYF. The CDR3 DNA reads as TGTGCCAGCAGCTTAGGACGTGGAAACACCATATATTTT.

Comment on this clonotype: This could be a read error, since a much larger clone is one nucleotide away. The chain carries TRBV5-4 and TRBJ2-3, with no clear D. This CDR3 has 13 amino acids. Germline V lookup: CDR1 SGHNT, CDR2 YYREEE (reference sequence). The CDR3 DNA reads TGTGCCAGCGGCTTGGGCAGCACAGATACGCAGTATTTT. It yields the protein CASGLGSTDTQYF.

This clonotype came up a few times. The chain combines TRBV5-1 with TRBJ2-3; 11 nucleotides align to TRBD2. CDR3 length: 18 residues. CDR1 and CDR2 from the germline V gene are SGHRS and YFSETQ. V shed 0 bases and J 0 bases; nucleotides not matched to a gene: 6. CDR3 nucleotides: TGCGCCAGCAGCTTGGCCCCCACTAGCGGGGGAAGCACAGATACGCAGTATTTT. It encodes CASSLAPTSGGSTDTQYF.

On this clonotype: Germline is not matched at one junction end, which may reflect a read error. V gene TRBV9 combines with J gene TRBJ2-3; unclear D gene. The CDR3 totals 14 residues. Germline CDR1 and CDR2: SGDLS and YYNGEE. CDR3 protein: CASSGTSFTDMQYF. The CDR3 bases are TGTGCCAGCAGCGGGACGTCGTTCACAGATATGCAGTATTTT.

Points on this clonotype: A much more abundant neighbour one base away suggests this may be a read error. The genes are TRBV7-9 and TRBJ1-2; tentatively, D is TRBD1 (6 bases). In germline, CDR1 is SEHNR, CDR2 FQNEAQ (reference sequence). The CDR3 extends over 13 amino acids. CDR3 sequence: CASSFGQSYSYTF. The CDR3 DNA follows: TGTGCCAGCAGCTTTGGACAGTCCTATAGCTACACCTTC.

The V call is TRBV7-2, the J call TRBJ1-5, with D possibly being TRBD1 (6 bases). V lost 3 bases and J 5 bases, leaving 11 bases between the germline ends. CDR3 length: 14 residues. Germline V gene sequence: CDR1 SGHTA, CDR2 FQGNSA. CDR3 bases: TGTGCCAGCAGCTTCGGGGGCGACGATCAGCCCCAGCATTTT. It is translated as CASSFGGDDQPQHF.

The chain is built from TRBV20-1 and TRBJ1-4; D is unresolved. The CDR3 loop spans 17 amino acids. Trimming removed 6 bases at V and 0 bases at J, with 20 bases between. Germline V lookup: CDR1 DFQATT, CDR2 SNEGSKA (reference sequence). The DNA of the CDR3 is TGCAGTGCCCGAGGGTGCCCCAATTTTACAACTAATGAAAAACTGTTTTTT. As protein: CSARGCPNFTTNEKLFF.

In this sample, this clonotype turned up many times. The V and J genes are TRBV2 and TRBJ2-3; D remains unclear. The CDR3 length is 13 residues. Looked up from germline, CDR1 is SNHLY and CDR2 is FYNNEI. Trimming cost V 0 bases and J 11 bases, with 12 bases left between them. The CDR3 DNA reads TGTGCCAGCAGTGAAGCCCTTCTCAGGAGGCAGTATTTT. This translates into CASSEALLRRQYF. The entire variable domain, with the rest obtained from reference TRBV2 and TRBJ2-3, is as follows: EPEVTQTPSHQVTQMGQEVILRCVPISNHLYFYWYRQILGQKVEFLVSFYNNEISEKSEIFDDQFSVERPDGSNFTLKIRSTKLEDSAMYFCASSEALLRRQYFGPGTRLTVL.

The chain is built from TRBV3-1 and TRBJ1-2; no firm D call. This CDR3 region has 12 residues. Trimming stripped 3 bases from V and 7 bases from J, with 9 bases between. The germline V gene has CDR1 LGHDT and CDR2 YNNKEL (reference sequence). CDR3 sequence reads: CASSQEPGGYTF. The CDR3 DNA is TGTGCCAGCAGCCAGGAACCCGGTGGCTACACCTTC.